This T cell receptor beta chain was profiled in a study of control samples from healthy donors and cancer patients. Per germline, CDR1 KGHSH and CDR2 LQKENI. V shed 3 bases and J 6 bases; nucleotides not matched to a gene: 1. CDR3 length: 14 residues. Only in-frame clones appear in the TCRdb table, and some are missing; sequencing was by immunoSEQ multiplex PCR. The table has approximately 180,000 clones, approximately 91% seen once. The chain has TRBV18 and TRBJ2-1, with 11 bases fitting TRBD2. The sequenced sample consisted of blood. This TCR derives from a woman in her 40s in good health. The CDR3 region is CASSPSGGANEQFF. The CDR3 bases are TGTGCCAGCTCACCTAGCGGGGGGGCCAATGAGCAGTTCTTC. Based on the CDR3 plus reference TRBV18 and TRBJ2-1, the full variable domain is NAGVMQNPRHLVRRRGQEARLRCSPMKGHSHVYWYRQLPEEGLKFMVYLQKENIIDESGMPKERFSAEFPKEGPSILRIQQVVRGDSAAYFCASSPSGGANEQFFGPGTRLTVL.